This T cell receptor (beta chain) stems from a study of shared clonotypes between healthy human individuals. Caucasian adults living in Nashville, Tennessee, provided all samples. Without sorting, samples used tens of millions of PBMCs for genomic DNA. Details on this clone: Its antigen is still unknown.

Per the authors' pipeline: ImmunoSEQ output lacked quality scores and full-length reads, limiting matched filtering. Using immunoSEQ multiplex PCR, the repertoire was profiled, and TCRdb retains in-frame clones only, with some absent. For V, J and clone size, that table is used; D and trimming come from the DNA. The sample gives 550,000 to 600,000 clones, around 80% of which show up once; around 13% is in the top ten. Whole-study results and caveats: Only a few donors were included, so the genetic and exposure-history diversity represented was limited.

V lost 5 bases and J 4 bases, leaving 13 bases between the germline ends. Germline V lookup: CDR1 SGHNT, CDR2 YENEEA. The CDR3 loop spans 14 amino acids. This clonotype originated in a middle-aged woman in good health. Some clones in this sample may be carry-over from other donors' samples. What was sequenced was PBMCs. The rearrangement uses TRBV11-3 and TRBJ2-3; no clear D. CDR3 protein: CASSPGFSSDTQYF. In nucleotides, the CDR3 is TGTGCCAGCAGCCCCGGGTTTTCTTCAGATACGCAGTATTTT. Together with reference TRBV11-3 and TRBJ2-3, the CDR3 gives the full variable domain: EAGVVQSPRYKIIEKKQPVAFWCNPISGHNTLYWYLQNLGQGPELLIRYENEEAVDDSQLPKDRFSAERLKGVDSTLKIQPAELGDSAVYLCASSPGFSSDTQYFGPGTRLTVL.